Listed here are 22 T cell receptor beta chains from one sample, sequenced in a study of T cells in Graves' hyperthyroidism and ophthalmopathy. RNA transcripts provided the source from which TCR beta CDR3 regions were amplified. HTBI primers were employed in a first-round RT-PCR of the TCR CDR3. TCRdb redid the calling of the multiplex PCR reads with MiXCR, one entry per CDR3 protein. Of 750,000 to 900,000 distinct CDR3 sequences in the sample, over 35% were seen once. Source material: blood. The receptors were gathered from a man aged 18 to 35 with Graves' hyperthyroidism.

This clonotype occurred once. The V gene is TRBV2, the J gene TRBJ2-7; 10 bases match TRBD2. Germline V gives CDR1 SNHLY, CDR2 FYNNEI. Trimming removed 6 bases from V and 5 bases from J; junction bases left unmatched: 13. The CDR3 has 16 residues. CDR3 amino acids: CASSRRGSGRLHEQYF. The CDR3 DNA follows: TGTGCCAGCAGCCGCCGGGGTAGCGGGAGGCTCCACGAGCAGTACTTC.

CDR3 region: CASRTWTDSYEQYF. CDR3 DNA: TGTGCCAGCAGGACCTGGACAGACTCCTACGAGCAGTACTTC. The chain uses TRBV2 and TRBJ2-7; D is perhaps TRBD1 (6 bases). Trimming took 6 bases from V and 0 from J, leaving 12 bases between them. CDR1 and CDR2 (germline): SNHLY, FYNNEI. This CDR3 contains 14 residues.

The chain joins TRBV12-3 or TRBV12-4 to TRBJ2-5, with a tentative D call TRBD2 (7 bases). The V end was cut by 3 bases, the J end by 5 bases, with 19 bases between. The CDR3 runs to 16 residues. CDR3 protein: CASSLVRGGRRETQYF. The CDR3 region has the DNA TGTGCCAGCAGTTTGGTTAGGGGGGGGCGCAGGGAGACCCAGTACTTC.

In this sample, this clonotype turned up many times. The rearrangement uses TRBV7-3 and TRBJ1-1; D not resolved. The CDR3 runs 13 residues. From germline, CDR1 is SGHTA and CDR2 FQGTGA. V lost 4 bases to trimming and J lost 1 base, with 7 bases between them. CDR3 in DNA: TGTGCCAGCAGCTCGCAGTCGAACACTGAAGCTTTCTTT. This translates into CASSSQSNTEAFF.

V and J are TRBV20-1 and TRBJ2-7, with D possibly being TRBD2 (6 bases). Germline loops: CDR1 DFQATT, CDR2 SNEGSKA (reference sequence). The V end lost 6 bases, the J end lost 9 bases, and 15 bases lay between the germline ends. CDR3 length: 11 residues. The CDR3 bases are TGCAGTGCGGGACGGTCGGGGGTGCAGTACTTC. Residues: CSAGRSGVQYF.

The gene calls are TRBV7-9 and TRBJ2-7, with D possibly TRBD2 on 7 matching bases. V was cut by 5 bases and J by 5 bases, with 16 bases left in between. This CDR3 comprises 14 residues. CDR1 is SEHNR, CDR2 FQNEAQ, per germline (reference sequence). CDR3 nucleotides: TGTGCCAGCAGCACAGGGCGGGAGTTCCACGAGCAGTACTTC. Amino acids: CASSTGREFHEQYF. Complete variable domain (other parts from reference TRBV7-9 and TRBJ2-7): DTGVSQNPRHKITKRGQNVTFRCDPISEHNRLYWYRQTLGQGPEFLTYFQNEAQLEKSRLLSDRFSAERPKGSFSTLEIQRTEQGDSAMYLCASSTGREFHEQYFGPGTRLTVT.

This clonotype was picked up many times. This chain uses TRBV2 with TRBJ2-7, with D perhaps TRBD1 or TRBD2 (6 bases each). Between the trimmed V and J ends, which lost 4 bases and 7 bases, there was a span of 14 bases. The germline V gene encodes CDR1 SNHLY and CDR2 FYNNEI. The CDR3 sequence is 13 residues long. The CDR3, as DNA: TGTGCCAGCAGTGCCGCGGGAAGGGGGGAGCAGTACTTC. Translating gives CASSAAGRGEQYF.

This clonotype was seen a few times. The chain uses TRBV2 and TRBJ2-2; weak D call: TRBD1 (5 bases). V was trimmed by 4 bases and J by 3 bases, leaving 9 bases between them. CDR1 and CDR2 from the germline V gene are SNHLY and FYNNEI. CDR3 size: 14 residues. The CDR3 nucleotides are TGTGCCAGCAGTGGCAGGGCGGACACCGGGGAGCTGTTTTTT. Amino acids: CASSGRADTGELFF. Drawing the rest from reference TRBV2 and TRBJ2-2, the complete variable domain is EPEVTQTPSHQVTQMGQEVILRCVPISNHLYFYWYRQILGQKVEFLVSFYNNEISEKSEIFDDQFSVERPDGSNFTLKIRSTKLEDSAMYFCASSGRADTGELFFGEGSRLTVL.

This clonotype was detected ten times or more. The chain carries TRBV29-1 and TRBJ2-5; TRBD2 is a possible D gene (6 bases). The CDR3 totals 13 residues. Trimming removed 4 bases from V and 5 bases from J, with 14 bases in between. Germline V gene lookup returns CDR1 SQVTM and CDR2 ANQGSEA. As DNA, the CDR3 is TGCAGCGTTGTAGGTAGCGGAATGGAGACCCAGTACTTC. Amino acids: CSVVGSGMETQYF.

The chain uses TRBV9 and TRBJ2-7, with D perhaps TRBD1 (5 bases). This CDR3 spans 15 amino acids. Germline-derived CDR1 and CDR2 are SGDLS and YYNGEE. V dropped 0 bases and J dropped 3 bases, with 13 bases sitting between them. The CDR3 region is CASSVEAGPVYEQYF. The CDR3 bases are TGTGCCAGCAGCGTAGAGGCAGGGCCGGTCTACGAGCAGTACTTC.

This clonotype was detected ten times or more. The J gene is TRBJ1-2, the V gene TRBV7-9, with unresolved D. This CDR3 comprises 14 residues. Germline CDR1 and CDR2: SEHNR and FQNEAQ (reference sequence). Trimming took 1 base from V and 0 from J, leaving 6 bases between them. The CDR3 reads CASSLGQTNYGYTF. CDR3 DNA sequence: TGTGCCAGCAGCTTAGGGCAAACTAACTATGGCTACACCTTC.

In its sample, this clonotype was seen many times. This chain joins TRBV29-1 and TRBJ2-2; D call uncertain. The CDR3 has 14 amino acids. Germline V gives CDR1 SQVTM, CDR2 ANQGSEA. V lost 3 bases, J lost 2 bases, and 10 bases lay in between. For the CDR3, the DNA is TGCAGCGTTGACGCAGGAAAAAACACCGGGGAGCTGTTTTTT. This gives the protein CSVDAGKNTGELFF.

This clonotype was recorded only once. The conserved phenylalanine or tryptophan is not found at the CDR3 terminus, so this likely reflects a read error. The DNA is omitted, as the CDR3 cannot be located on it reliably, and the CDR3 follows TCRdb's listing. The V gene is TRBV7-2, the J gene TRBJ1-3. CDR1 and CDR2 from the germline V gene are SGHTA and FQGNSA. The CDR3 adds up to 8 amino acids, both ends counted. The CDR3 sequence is CASSLGGT.

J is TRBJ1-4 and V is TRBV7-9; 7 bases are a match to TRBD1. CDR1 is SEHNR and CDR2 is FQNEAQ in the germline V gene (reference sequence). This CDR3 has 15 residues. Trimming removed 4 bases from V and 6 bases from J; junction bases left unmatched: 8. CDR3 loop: CASSSRTGADEKLFF. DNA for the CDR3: TGTGCCAGCAGCTCCCGGACAGGAGCGGATGAAAAACTGTTTTTT.

Here the CDR3 DNA reads TGTGCCATCAGTGAGGGCGGTCGCGGCGAGCAGTACTTC. Protein: CAISEGGRGEQYF. V usage is TRBV10-3 and J usage is TRBJ2-7; D remains unclear. The CDR3 consists of 13 residues. Germline V lookup: CDR1 ENHRY, CDR2 SYGVKD. The V and J ends lost 2 bases and 6 bases respectively, with 11 bases between them.

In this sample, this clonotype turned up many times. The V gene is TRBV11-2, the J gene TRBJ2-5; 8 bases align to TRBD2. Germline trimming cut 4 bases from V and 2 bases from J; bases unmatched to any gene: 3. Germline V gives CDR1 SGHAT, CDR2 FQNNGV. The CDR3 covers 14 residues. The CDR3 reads CASSSLAEQETQYF. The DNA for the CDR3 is TGTGCCAGCAGCTCACTAGCGGAACAAGAGACCCAGTACTTC.

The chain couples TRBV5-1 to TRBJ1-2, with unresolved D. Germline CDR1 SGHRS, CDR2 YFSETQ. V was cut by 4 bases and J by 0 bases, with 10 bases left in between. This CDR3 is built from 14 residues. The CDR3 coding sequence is TGCGCCAGCAGCCCCTCGGGGTCTAACTATGGCTACACCTTC. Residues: CASSPSGSNYGYTF. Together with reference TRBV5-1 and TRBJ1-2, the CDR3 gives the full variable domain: KAGVTQTPRYLIKTRGQQVTLSCSPISGHRSVSWYQQTPGQGLQFLFEYFSETQRNKGNFPGRFSGRQFSNSRSEMNVSTLELGDSALYLCASSPSGSNYGYTFGSGTRLTVV.

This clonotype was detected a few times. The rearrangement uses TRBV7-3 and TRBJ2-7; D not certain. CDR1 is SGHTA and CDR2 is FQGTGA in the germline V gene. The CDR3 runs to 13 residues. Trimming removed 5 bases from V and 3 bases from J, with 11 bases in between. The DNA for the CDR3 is TGTGCCAGCAGCCCCCTGAATAACTACGAGCAGTACTTC. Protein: CASSPLNNYEQYF.

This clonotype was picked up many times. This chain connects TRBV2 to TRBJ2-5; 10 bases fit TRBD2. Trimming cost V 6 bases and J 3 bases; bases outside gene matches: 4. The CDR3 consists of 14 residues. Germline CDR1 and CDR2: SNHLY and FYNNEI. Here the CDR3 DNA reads TGTGCCAGCAGCCCCGGACTAGCGGAAGAGACCCAGTACTTC. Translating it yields CASSPGLAEETQYF.

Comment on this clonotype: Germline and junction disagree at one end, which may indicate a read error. The CDR3 protein is CASSLAHRANSSLHF. In nucleotides, the CDR3 is TGTGCCAGCAGCTTAGCGCACAGGGCGAATTCATCCCTCCACTTT. The rearrangement uses TRBV7-2 and TRBJ1-6; tentatively, D is TRBD1 (6 bases). Germline CDR1 SGHTA, CDR2 FQGNSA. The CDR3 is 15 residues long.

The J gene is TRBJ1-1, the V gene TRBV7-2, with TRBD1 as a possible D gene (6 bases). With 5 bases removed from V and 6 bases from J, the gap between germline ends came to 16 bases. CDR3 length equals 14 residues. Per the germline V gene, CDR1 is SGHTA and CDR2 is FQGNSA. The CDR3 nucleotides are TGTGCCAGCAGCCTCCCCTGGCCAGGGGCTGAAGCTTTCTTT. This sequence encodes CASSLPWPGAEAFF.

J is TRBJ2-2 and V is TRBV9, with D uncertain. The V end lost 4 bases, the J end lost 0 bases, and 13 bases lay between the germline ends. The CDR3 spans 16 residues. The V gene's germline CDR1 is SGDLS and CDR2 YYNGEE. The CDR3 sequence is CASSPVASPNTGELFF. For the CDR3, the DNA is TGTGCCAGCAGCCCGGTGGCAAGCCCGAACACCGGGGAGCTGTTTTTT.